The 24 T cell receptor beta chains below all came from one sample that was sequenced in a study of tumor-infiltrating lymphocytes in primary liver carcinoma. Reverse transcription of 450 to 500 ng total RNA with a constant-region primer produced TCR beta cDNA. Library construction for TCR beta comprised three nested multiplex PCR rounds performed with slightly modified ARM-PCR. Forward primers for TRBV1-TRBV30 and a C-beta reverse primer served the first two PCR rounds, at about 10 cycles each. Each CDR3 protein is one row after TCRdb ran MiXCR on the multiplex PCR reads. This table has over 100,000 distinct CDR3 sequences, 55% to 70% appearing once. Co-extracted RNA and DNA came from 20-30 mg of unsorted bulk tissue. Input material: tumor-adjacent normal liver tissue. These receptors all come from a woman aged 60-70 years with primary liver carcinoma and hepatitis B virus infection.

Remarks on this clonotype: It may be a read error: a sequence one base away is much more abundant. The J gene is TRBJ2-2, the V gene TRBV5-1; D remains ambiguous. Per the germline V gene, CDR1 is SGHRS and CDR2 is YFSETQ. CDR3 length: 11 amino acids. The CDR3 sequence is CAGRYQEELFF. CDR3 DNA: TGCGCCGGCAGATATCAGGAGGAGCTGTTTTTT.

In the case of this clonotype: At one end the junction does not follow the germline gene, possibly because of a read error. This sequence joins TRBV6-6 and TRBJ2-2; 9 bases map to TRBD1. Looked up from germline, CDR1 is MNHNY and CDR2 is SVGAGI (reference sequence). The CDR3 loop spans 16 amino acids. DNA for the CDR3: TGTGTCAGCAGTTATAACAGGGGGCGGGACGCCGGGGAGCTGTTTTTT. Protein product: CVSSYNRGRDAGELFF.

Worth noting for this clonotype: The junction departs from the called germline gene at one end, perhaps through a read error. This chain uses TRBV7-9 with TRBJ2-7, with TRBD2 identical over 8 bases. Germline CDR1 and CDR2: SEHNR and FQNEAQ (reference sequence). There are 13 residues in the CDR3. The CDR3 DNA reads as TGTGCTAGCAGCTTCCGGGAGGCTAGCGGGCGTTACTTC. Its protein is CASSFREASGRYF.

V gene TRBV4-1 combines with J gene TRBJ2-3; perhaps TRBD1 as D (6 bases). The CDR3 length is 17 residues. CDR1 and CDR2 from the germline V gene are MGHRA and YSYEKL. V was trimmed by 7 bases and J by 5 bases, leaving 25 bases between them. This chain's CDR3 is CASNQGLRWAHIDTQYF. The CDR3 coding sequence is TGCGCCAGCAACCAGGGGCTACGGTGGGCCCACATAGATACGCAGTATTTT.

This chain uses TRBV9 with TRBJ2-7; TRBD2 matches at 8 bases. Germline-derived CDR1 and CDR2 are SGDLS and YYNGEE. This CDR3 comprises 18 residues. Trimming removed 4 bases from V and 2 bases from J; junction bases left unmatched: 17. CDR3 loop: CASSSPRKGTSDTYEQYF. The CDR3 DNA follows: TGTGCCAGCAGCTCCCCCCGTAAGGGGACTAGTGATACCTACGAGCAGTACTTC.

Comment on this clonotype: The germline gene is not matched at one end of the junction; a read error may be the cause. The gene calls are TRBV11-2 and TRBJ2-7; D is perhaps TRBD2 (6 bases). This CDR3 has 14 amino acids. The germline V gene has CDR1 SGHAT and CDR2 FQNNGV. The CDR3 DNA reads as TGTGCAAGCAGCTTATGGGGGGTCTCCTACGATCAGTACTTC. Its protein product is CASSLWGVSYDQYF.

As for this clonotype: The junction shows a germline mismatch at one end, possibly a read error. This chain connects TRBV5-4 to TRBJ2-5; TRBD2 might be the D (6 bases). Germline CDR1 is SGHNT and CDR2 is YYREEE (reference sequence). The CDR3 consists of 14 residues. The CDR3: CASSLGLLEETQYF. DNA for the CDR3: TGTGCCAGCAGTTTGGGACTCCTGGAAGAGACCCAGTACTTC.

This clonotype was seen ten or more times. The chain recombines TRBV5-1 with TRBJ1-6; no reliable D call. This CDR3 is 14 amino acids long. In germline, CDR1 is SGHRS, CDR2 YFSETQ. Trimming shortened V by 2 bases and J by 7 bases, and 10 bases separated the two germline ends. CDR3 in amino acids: CASSFYGVNSPLHF. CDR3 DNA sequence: TGCGCCAGCAGCTTTTACGGAGTAAATTCACCCCTCCACTTT.

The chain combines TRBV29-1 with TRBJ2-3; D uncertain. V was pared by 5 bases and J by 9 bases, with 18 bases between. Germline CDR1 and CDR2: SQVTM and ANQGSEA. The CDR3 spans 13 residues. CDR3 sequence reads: CSVLTGSTYTQYF. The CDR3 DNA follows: TGCAGCGTTTTAACGGGTTCCACATACACGCAGTATTTT.

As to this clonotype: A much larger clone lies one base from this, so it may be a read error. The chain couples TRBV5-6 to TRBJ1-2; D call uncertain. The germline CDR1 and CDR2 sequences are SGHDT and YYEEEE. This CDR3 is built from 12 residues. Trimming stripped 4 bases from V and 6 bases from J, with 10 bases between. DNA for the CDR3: TGTGCCAGCAGCCCTACCGGGAATGGCTACACCTTC. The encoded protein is CASSPTGNGYTF.

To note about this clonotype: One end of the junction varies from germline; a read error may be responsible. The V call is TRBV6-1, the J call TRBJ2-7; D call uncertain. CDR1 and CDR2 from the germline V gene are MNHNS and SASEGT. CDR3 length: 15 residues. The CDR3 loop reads CTSSLSSVLSYEEYF. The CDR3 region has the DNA TGTACCAGCAGTTTATCCAGCGTCCTCTCCTACGAGGAGTACTTC.

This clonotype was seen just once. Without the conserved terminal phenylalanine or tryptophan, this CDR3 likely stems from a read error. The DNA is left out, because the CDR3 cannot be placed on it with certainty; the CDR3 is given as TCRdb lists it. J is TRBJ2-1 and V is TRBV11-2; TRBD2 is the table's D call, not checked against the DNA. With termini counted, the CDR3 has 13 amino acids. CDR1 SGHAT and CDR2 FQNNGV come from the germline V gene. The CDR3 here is CASSWTSGSERFS.

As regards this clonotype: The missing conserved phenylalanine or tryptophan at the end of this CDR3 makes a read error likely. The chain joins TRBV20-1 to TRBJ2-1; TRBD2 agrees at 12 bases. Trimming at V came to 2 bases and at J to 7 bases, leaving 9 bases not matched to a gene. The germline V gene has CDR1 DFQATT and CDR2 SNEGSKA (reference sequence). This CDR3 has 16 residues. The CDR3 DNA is TGCAGTGCTAGACCCGCCGGACTAGCGGGACAGAATGAGCAGTTCTCC. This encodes CSARPAGLAGQNEQFS.

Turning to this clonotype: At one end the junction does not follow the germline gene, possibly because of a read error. The CDR3 protein is CASSLGQGTNTGELFF. For the CDR3, the DNA is TGCGCTAGCAGCTTGGGGCAGGGAACGAACACCGGGGAGCTGTTTTTT. The rearrangement links TRBV5-1 to TRBJ2-2; perhaps TRBD1 as D (5 bases). CDR3 length: 16 residues. The V gene's germline CDR1 is SGHRS and CDR2 YFSETQ.

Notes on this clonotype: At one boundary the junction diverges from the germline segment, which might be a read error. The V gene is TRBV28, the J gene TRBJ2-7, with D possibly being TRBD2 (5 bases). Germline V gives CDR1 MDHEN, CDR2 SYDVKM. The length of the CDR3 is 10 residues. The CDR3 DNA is TGTGCAAGTGGGAGAGACGAGCAGCACTTC. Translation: CASGRDEQHF.

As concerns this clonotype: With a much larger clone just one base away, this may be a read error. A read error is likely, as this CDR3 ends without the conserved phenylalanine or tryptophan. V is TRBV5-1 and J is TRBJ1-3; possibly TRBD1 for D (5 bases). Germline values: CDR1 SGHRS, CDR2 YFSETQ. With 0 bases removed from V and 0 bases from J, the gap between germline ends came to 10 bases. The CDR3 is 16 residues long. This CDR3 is CASSLGDRTSGNTIYS. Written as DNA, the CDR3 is TGCGCCAGCAGCTTGGGCGACAGAACCTCTGGAAACACCATATATTCT.

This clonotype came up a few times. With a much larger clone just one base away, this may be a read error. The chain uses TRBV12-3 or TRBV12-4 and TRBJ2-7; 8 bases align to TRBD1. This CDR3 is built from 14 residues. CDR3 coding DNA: TGTGCCGGCAGTCCCGGACAGGGTACCTACGAGCAGTACTTC. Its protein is CAGSPGQGTYEQYF.

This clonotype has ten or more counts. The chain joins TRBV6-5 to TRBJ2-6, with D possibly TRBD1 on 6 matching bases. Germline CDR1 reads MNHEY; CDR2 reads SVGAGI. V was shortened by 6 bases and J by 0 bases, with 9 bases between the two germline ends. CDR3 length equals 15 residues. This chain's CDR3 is CASSWDNSGANVLTF. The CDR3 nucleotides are TGTGCCAGCAGCTGGGACAACTCTGGGGCCAACGTCCTGACTTTC.

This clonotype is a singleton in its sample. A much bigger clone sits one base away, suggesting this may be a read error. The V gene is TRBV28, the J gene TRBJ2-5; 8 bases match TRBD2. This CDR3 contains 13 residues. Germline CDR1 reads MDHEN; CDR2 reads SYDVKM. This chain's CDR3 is CASTPGGRETRYF. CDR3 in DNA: TGTGCCAGCACCCCGGGGGGGCGTGAGACCCGGTACTTC.

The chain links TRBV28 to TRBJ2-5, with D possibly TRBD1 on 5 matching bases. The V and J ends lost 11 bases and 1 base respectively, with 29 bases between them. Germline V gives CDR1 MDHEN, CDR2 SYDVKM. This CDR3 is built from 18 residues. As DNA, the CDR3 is TGTGCCGGCGGTTTAGCCCGCCCTGTAGGGGCGATCCAAGAGACCCAGTACTTC. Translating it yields CAGGLARPVGAIQETQYF.

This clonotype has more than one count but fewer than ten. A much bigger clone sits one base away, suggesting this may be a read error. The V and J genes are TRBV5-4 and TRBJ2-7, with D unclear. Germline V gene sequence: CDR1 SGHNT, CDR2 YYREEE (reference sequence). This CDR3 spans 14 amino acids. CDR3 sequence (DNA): TGTGCCAGCAGCTTTTCAGTCTCCACCTACGAGCAGTGCTTC. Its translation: CASSFSVSTYEQCF.

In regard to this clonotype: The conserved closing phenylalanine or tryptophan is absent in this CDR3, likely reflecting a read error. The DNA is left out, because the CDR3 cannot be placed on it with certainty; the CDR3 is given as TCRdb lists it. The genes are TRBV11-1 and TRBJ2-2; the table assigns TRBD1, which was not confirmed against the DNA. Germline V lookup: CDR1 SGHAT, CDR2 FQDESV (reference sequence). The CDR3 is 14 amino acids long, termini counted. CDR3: CASRPSPDTGELLS.

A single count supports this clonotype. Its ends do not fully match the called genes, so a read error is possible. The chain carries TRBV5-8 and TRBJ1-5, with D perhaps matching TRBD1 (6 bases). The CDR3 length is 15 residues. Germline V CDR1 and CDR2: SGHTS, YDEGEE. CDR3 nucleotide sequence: TGTGCCAGCAGTGACAGGACCGTTAGCAATCAGGCCCAGCATTTC. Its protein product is CASSDRTVSNQAQHF.

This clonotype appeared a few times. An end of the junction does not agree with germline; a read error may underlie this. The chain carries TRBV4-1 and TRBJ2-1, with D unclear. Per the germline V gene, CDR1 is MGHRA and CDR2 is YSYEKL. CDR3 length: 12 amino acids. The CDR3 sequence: CACSQVGNEQFF. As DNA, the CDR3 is TGTGCCTGCAGCCAAGTTGGGAATGAGCAGTTCTTC.